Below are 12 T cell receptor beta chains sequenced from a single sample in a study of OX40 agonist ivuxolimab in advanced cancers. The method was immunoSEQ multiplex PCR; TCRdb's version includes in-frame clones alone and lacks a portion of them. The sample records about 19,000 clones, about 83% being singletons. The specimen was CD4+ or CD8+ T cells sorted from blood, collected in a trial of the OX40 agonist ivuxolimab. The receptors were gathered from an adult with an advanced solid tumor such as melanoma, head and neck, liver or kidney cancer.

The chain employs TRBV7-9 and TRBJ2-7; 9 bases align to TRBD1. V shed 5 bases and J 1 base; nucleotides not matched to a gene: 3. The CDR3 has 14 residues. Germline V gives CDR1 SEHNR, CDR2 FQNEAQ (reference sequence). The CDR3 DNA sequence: TGTGCCAGCAGCCAACAGGGGGCTTCCTACGAGCAGTACTTC. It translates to CASSQQGASYEQYF.

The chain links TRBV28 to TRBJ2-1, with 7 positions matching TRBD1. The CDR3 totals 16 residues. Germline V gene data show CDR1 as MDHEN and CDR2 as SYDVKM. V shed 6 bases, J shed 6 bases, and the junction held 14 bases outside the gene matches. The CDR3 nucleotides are TGTGCCAGCAGGCTTACGACAGGGTTGAGTGGCAATGAGCAGTTCTTC. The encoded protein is CASRLTTGLSGNEQFF.

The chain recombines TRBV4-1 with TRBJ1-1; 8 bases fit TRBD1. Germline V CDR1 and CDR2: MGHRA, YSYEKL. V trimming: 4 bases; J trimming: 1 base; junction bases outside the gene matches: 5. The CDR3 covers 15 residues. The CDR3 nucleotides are TGCGCCAGCAGCCGATCTCAGGGGGCGAACACTGAAGCTTTCTTT. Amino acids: CASSRSQGANTEAFF.

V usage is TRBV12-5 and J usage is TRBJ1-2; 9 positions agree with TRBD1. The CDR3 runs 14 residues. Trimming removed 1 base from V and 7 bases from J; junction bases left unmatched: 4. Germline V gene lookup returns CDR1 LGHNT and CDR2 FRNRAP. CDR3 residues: CASGLAQGAFGYTF. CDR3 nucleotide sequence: TGTGCTAGTGGTTTGGCACAGGGGGCGTTTGGCTACACCTTC.

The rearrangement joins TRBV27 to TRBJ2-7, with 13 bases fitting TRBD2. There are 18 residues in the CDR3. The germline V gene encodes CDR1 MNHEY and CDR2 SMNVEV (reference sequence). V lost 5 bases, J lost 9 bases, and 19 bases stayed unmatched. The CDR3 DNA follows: TGTGCCAGCAGTCTTACACTAGCGGGGGGGCCGAGTACGAGTTTGCAGTACTTC. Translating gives CASSLTLAGGPSTSLQYF.

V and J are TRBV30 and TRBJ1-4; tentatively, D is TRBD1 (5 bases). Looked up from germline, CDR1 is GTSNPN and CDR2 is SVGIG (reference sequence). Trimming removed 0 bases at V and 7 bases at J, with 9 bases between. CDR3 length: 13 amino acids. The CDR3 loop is CAWSVDSGEKLFF. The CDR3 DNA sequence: TGTGCCTGGAGTGTAGACAGTGGTGAAAAACTGTTTTTT.

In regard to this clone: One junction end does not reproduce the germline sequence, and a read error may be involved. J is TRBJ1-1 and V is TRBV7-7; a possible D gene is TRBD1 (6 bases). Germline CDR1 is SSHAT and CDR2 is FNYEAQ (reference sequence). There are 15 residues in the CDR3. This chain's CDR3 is CASRERRGARTEAFF. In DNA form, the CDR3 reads TGTGCTAGCAGGGAGCGGAGGGGGGCAAGGACTGAAGCTTTCTTT.

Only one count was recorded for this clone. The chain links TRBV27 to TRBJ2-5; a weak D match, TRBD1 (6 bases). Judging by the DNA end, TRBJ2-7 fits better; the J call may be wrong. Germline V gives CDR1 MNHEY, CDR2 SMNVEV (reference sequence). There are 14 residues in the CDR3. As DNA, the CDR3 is TGTGCCAGCAGTTTTACAGGGCCTTCCTACGAGCAGTACTTC. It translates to CASSFTGPSYEQYF.

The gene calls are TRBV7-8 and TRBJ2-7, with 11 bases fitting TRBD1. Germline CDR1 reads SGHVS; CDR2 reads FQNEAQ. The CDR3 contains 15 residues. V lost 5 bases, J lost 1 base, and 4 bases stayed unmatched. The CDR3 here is CASSNGQGASYEQYF. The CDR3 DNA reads TGTGCCAGCAGCAACGGACAGGGGGCTTCCTACGAGCAGTACTTC.

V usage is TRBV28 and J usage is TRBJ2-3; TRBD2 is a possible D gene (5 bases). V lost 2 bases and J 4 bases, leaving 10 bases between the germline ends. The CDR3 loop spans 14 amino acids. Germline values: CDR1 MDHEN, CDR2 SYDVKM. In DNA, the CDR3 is TGTGCCAGCAGTTTAATTTCCGGGGCAGATACGCAGTATTTT. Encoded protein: CASSLISGADTQYF.

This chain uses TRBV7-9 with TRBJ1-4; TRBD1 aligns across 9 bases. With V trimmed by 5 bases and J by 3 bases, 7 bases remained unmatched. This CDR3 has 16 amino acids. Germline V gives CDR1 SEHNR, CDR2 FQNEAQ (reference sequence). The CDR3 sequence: CASSLGGTGSNEKLFF. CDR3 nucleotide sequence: TGTGCCAGCAGCCTAGGGGGGACAGGGTCTAATGAAAAACTGTTTTTT.

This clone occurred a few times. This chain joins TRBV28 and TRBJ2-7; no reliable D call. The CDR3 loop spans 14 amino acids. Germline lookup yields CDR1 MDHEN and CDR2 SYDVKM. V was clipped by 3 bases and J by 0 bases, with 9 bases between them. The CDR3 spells CASSFLPSSYEQYF. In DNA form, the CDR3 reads TGTGCCAGCAGTTTTTTGCCTAGCTCCTACGAGCAGTACTTC.